This section outlines one T cell receptor beta chain sequence together with its context. V gave up 4 bases and J gave up 7 bases; unmatched junction bases: 10. Germline CDR1 and CDR2: SGHAT and FQNNGV. The CDR3 has 16 amino acids. The record originates from a study of blood T cell repertoires in COVID-19. Sequenced by immunoSEQ multiplex PCR; TCRdb stores in-frame clones only, minus some. The data hold some 70,000 clones, with roughly 81% observed a single time. The sample taken for sequencing was peripheral blood. This clonotype was sampled from a woman in her 70s with acute or convalescent COVID-19. The rearrangement uses TRBV11-2 and TRBJ1-4, with 9 bases lining up with TRBD1. The CDR3 bases are TGTGCCAGCAGCTCCGCTCCGGGACAGGGTTTTGAAAAACTGTTTTTT. This gives the protein CASSSAPGQGFEKLFF.